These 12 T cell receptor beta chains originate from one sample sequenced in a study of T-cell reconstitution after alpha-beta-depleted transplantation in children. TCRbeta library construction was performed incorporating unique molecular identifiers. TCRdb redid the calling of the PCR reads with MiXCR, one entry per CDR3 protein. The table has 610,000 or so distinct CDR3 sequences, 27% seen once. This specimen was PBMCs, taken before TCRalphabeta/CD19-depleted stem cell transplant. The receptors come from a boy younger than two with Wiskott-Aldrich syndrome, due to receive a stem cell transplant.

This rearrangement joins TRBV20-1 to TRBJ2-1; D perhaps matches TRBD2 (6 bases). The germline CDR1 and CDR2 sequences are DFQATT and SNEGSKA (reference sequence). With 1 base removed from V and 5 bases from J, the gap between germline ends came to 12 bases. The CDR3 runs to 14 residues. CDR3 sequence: CSARAMGGDNEQFF. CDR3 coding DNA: TGCAGTGCTAGAGCCATGGGGGGAGACAATGAGCAGTTCTTC.

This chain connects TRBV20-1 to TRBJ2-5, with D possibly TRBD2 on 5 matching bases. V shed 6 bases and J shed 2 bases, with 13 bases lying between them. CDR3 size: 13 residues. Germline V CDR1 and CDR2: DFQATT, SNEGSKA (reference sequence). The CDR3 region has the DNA TGCAGTGCGTTTCGGACTTCTCAAGAGACCCAGTACTTC. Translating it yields CSAFRTSQETQYF.

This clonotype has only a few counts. For the CDR3, the DNA is TGCGCCAGCAGTGAGCGAGTCCCCTCGGGCGCGCAGACCCAGTACTTC. This sequence encodes CASSERVPSGAQTQYF. The rearrangement links TRBV10-2 to TRBJ2-5; no clear D. Germline V gene data show CDR1 as WSHSY and CDR2 as SAAADI. The germline V and J ends were trimmed by 2 bases and 6 bases, with 19 bases remaining between them. This CDR3 region has 16 residues.

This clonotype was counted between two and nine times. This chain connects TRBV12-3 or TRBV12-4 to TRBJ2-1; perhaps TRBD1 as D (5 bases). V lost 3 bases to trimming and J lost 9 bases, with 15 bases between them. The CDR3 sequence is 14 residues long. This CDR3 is CASSFSAGWGEQFF. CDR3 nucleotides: TGTGCCAGCAGTTTTAGTGCAGGGTGGGGTGAGCAGTTCTTC.

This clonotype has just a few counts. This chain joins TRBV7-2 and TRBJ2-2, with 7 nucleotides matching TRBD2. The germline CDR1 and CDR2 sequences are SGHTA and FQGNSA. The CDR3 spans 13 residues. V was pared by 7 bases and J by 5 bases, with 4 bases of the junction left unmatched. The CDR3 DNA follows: TGTGCCAGCAAGCCTAGCGGAACCGGGGAGCTGTTTTTT. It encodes CASKPSGTGELFF.

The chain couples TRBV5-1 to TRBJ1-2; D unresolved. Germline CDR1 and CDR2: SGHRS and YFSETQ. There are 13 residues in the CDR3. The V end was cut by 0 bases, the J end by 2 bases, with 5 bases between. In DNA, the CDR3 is TGCGCCAGCAGCTTGGATCAGAACTATGGCTACACCTTC. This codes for CASSLDQNYGYTF. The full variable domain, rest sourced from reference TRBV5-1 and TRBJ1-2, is KAGVTQTPRYLIKTRGQQVTLSCSPISGHRSVSWYQQTPGQGLQFLFEYFSETQRNKGNFPGRFSGRQFSNSRSEMNVSTLELGDSALYLCASSLDQNYGYTFGSGTRLTVV.

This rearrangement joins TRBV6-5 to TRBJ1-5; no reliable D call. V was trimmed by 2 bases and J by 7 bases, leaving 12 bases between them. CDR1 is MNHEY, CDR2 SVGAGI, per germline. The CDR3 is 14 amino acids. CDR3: CASSYRADRQPQHF. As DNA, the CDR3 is TGTGCCAGCAGTTACCGGGCAGACCGCCAGCCCCAGCATTTT.

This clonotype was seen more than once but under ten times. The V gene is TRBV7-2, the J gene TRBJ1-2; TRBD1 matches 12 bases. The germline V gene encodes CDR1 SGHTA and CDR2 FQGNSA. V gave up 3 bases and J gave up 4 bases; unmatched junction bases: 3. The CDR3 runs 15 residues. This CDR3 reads CASSLGTGGPYGYTF. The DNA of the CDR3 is TGTGCCAGCAGCTTGGGGACAGGGGGCCCCTATGGCTACACCTTC.

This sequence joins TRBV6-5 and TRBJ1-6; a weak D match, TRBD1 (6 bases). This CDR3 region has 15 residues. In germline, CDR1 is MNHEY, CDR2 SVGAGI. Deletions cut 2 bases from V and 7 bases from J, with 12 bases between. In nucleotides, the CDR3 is TGTGCCAGCAGTTACAGGGGGGGGATCAATTCACCCCTCCACTTT. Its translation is CASSYRGGINSPLHF.

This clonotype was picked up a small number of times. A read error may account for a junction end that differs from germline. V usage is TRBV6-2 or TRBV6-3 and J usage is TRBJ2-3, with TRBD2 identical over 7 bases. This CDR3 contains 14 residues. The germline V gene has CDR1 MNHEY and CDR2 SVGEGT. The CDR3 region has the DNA TGTGCCGAAAGAGAGCGGGATAGCACAGATACCCAGTATTTT. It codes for CAERERDSTDTQYF.

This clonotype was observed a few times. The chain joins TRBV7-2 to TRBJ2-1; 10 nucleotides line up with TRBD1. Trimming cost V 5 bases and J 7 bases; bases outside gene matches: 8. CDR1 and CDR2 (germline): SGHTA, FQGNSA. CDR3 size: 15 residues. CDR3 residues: CASSPRGQGVNEQFF. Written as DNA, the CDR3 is TGTGCCAGCAGCCCCCGAGGACAGGGGGTTAATGAGCAGTTCTTC.

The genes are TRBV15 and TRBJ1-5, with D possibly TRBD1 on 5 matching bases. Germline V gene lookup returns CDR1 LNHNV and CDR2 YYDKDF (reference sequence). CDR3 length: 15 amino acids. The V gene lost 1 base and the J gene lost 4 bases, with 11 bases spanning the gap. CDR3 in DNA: TGTGCCACCAGCAGAGGGGGGGTCGGGAATCAGCCCCAGCATTTT. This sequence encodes CATSRGGVGNQPQHF.